The clone carrying this T cell receptor beta chain was found many times. Its antigen is unidentified. The data belong to a study of T cell repertoires in cytomegalovirus infection. Across the whole study: Selection of CMV epitopes for the study included recently identified HLA-C-restricted and well-studied HLA-B-restricted ones. CMV infection plus the matching HLA type was flagged by public TCR beta signatures.

Study-wide results and limits: Identification of carriers of CMV plus the relevant HLA was achieved through cumulative public TCR beta family frequency. The response measured ex vivo was dominated by TCR beta clonotypes (HLA-C-restricted and CMV-specific).

There are 15 residues in the CDR3. Between the trimmed V and J ends, which lost 5 bases and 4 bases, there was a span of 17 bases. Germline CDR1 and CDR2: SGHTA and FQGNSA. TCRdb fed the reads into MiXCR, producing one record per CDR3 protein. Of about 500,000 distinct CDR3 sequences in the sample, 30% to 40% were seen once. The starting material was cultured PBMCs, obtained from culture after CMV antigen stimulation. The clonotype originates from a human donor in good health (CMV status not recorded). Some clones in this sample may be carry-over from other donors' samples. The chain employs TRBV7-2 and TRBJ2-5, with D perhaps being TRBD1 or TRBD2 (5 bases each). CDR3 in amino acids: CASSQDGKGRETQYF. Here the CDR3 DNA reads TGTGCCAGCAGCCAGGACGGGAAGGGGCGAGAGACCCAGTACTTC.